Listed below are T cell receptor beta chains from one sample, sequenced in a study of blood T cell repertoires in COVID-19. Measured with immunoSEQ multiplex PCR; TCRdb has only the in-frame clones, and not every one. In the table there are under 80,000 clones, around 80% of which are singletons. Sequenced: peripheral blood. These receptor sequences come from a man over 45 with acute or convalescent COVID-19. Each CDR3 is given with its conserved first and last residue. A D gene is named only where the DNA matches it firmly. Expanded clones get a size class; other rows say once, few or many, or leave the size out.

J gene | clone size | D gene | V gene | CDR3 protein | CDR3 DNA
TRBJ1-1 | - | - | TRBV5-1 | CASSSSGANTEAFF | TGCGCCAGCAGCTCCAGCGGGGCGAACACTGAAGCTTTCTTT
TRBJ1-1 | - | - | TRBV6-2/TRBV6-3 | CASSTYRQGNTEAFF | TGTGCCAGCAGCACTTATCGGCAGGGGAATACTGAAGCTTTCTTT
TRBJ1-4 | few | TRBD1 | TRBV4-3 | CASSQVGTGVEKLFF | TGCGCCAGCAGCCAAGTTGGGACAGGGGTTGAAAAACTGTTTTTT
TRBJ1-4 | - | - | TRBV28 | CASSSREKLFF | TGTGCCAGCTCCTCCAGGGAAAAACTGTTTTTT
TRBJ1-2 | - | - | TRBV14 | CASSLTQGTDYGYTF | TGTGCCAGCAGCCTAACACAGGGTACGGACTATGGCTACACCTTC
TRBJ1-1 | few | - | TRBV21-1 | CASSEQGKVTEAFF | TGTGCCAGCAGCGAACAGGGTAAGGTTACTGAAGCTTTCTTT
TRBJ1-3 | - | - | TRBV9 | CASSVGAGYSGNTIYF | TGTGCCAGCAGCGTAGGGGCAGGATACTCTGGAAACACCATATATTTT
TRBJ2-3 | - | - | TRBV7-3 | CASSLRDTDTQYF | TGTGCCAGCAGCTTAAGAGACACAGATACGCAGTATTTT
TRBJ2-3 | once | - | TRBV7-8 | CASSLGGIMAAQYF | TGTGCCAGCAGCTTAGGCGGGATTATGGCAGCGCAGTATTTT
TRBJ2-2 | - | - | TRBV5-1 | CASSWEDSTGELFF | TGCGCCAGCAGCTGGGAAGACAGCACCGGGGAGCTGTTTTTT
TRBJ1-6 | - | TRBD1 | TRBV4-1 | CASSPPGQSYNSPLHF | TGCGCCAGCAGCCCACCGGGACAGAGTTATAATTCACCCCTCCACTTT
TRBJ1-6 | - | TRBD1 | TRBV11-2 | CASSLGGQGSSPLHF | TGTGCCAGCAGCTTAGGGGGACAGGGGAGTTCACCCCTCCACTTT
TRBJ2-1 | - | - | TRBV3-1/TRBV3-2 | CASSQEVGGRQQFF | TGTGCCAGCAGCCAAGAGGTAGGGGGAAGACAGCAGTTCTTC
TRBJ1-5 | few | TRBD1 | TRBV28 | CASSPRDRINQPQHF | TGTGCCAGCAGTCCAAGGGACAGGATCAATCAGCCCCAGCATTTT
TRBJ1-2 | - | - | TRBV6-1 | CASSEGQVYYDYTF | TGTGCCAGCAGTGAAGGACAGGTTTACTATGACTACACCTTC
TRBJ2-2 | few | TRBD1 | TRBV5-3 | CARSWDRGDGELFF | TGTGCCAGAAGCTGGGACAGGGGTGACGGGGAGCTGTTTTTT
TRBJ1-2 | - | TRBD1 | TRBV11-2 | CASSLDRGQGAEGYTF | TGTGCCAGCAGCTTAGACCGGGGACAGGGGGCTGAAGGCTACACCTTC
TRBJ1-4 | - | - | TRBV10-3 | CAIAVGTNEKLFF | TGTGCCATCGCGGTCGGAACTAATGAAAAACTGTTTTTT
TRBJ2-7 | - | - | TRBV4-2 | CASSQVGSSYEQYF | TGTGCCAGCAGCCAAGTCGGGAGCTCCTACGAGCAGTACTTC
TRBJ2-1 | - | TRBD1 | TRBV19 | CASSTTPGQVFEQFF | TGTGCCAGTAGTACAACTCCGGGACAGGTCTTTGAGCAGTTCTTC
TRBJ1-2 | - | - | TRBV19 | CASSIGYGSYGYTF | TGTGCCAGTAGTATAGGGTACGGGTCCTATGGCTACACCTTC
TRBJ1-1 | - | - | TRBV6-5 | CASRPGLGTEAFF | TGTGCCAGCAGACCGGGACTAGGGACTGAAGCTTTCTTT
TRBJ1-4 | - | - | TRBV5-5 | CASSSPRTGGGEKLFF | TGTGCCAGCAGCTCGCCCCGGACCGGGGGTGGTGAAAAACTGTTTTTT
TRBJ1-2 | - | - | TRBV9 | CASSVGGGNYGYTF | TGTGCCAGCAGCGTTGGCGGTGGTAACTATGGCTACACCTTC
TRBJ2-3 | - | TRBD2 | TRBV6-4 | CASSGGAGGGDTQYF | TGTGCCAGCAGTGGAGGCGCGGGAGGCGGAGATACGCAGTATTTT
TRBJ1-2 | few | - | TRBV11-2 | CASSSIAGIYGYTF | TGTGCCAGCAGCTCGATCGCCGGGATCTATGGCTACACCTTC
TRBJ1-2 | - | - | TRBV19 | CASSIQTEGDGYTF | TGTGCCAGTAGTATCCAGACTGAAGGGGATGGCTACACCTTC
TRBJ1-2 | - | TRBD1 | TRBV11-1 | CASSPQSDRDYGYTF | TGTGCCAGCAGCCCCCAGAGCGACAGGGACTATGGCTACACCTTC
TRBJ2-7 | - | TRBD2 | TRBV28 | CASSLADSFSGRVDEQYF | TGTGCCAGCAGTTTAGCGGACAGTTTCAGCGGGAGGGTGGACGAGCAGTACTTC
TRBJ1-5 | - | - | TRBV5-6 | CASSLFSGSKPQHF | TGTGCCAGCAGCTTGTTCTCGGGTTCTAAGCCCCAGCATTTT